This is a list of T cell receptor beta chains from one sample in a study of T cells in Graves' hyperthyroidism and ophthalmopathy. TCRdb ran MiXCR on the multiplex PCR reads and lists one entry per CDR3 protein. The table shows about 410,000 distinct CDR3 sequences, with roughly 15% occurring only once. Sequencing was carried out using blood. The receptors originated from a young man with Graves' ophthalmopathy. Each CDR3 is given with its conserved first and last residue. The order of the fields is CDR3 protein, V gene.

CASSLTQGQNIQYF | TRBV7-3
CATSGKHRDTSGSYNEQFF | TRBV24-1
CASSVSAGDLSGANVLTF | TRBV9
CAWGEGWVSNQPQHF | TRBV30
CASSYSKGTSGAWENEQFF | TRBV6-6
CASSDSGDYGYTF | TRBV28
CASSYSLGPETQYF | TRBV6-2/TRBV6-3
CASSEERNTIYF | TRBV2
CASRISPGQYQETQYF | TRBV6-1
CASSFSSGGAFLAGELFF | TRBV11-3
CASSLNGAYEQYF | TRBV11-1
CASSFGGRGNIQYF | TRBV19
CASSHETSRTDTQYF | TRBV2
CASSSSTPLGNQPQHF | TRBV6-2/TRBV6-3
CSARSPHWSKEGETQYF | TRBV20-1
CASSRPPRQTQYF | TRBV19
CSAPLRPNYGYTF | TRBV20-1
CAISPDSLYGYTF | TRBV10-3
CASGGNTEAFF | TRBV13
CASSLVPGQGAKQYF | TRBV11-2
CSVEGGTVTDSYEQYF | TRBV29-1
CASSQGGGNEKLFF | TRBV3-1
CASSLSIGWYGYTF | TRBV27
CASSQDLGEETQYF | TRBV4-1
CATSRAPRGRAGEQYF | TRBV15
CASSYSRGGNTEAFF | TRBV6-6
CASSPMETQYF | TRBV5-8
CASRLSTGEDTQYF | TRBV28
CATDEAAGVFWTEAFF | TRBV6-1
CASSSGTHRQETQYF | TRBV14
CASSTPGSEAFF | TRBV7-6
CASTSRDNVYEQYF | TRBV12-3/TRBV12-4
CASSQGTTNYGYTF | TRBV18
CASSSLSSLRETQYF | TRBV27
CASATSPGTVYGYTF | TRBV6-1
CASSQDPGTLFTHF | TRBV14
CASSGRADYEQYF | TRBV2
CASSDRDGSFSEQYF | TRBV12-3/TRBV12-4
CASSLDLPGQGTGANVLTF | TRBV5-1
CASSGRSNQPQHF | TRBV6-1
CASRTGQQETQYF | TRBV6-1
CASSLATSTSSYNEQFF | TRBV7-6
CASSRGEGSWTEAFF | TRBV18
CAIGIRQGSIATDTQYF | TRBV10-3
CAISVQDTQYF | TRBV10-3
CSVSSGDSLNTGELFF | TRBV20-1
CASSQDGPYGYTF | TRBV4-1
CAGVGASTEAFF | TRBV6-2/TRBV6-3
CASAGGREQYF | TRBV30
CASSTLSGRSGETQYF | TRBV27
CASSGNRPGTF | TRBV2
CASSFRVDTEAFF | TRBV11-2
CASSVTGADTEAFF | TRBV7-9
CASSPPPELYTGELFF | TRBV18
CASSLVWTGGGSYNSPLHF | TRBV12-3/TRBV12-4
CASSRTGAHNEQFF | TRBV7-9
CASSLGTGFNQPQHF | TRBV5-1